This TCR beta chain was found in a study of post-analysis software for immune sequencing data. Broader study findings: Under F measure analysis, samples from one preparation batch co-clustered strongly.

Presence of unique molecular identifiers characterized the TCR beta cDNA libraries. Each CDR3 protein gets one entry after TCRdb re-called the PCR reads with MiXCR. Of roughly 200,000 distinct CDR3 sequences listed, roughly 30% are singletons. This clonotype was detected a few times. What it binds is not known. Input material: blood. The clonotype comes from a girl under 18 with multiple sclerosis.

CDR3 sequence (DNA): TGCAGTGCTAGAGGGGCCCAGGGGGATTATAGCAATCAGCCCCAGCATTTT. It is translated as CSARGAQGDYSNQPQHF. The J gene is TRBJ1-5, the V gene TRBV20-1; TRBD1 matches at 7 bases. The V segment lost 1 base and the J segment 0 bases; nucleotides outside the gene matches: 9. CDR1 and CDR2 (germline): DFQATT, SNEGSKA (reference sequence). The CDR3 runs to 17 residues.